The 27 T cell receptor beta chains reported below all come from one sample, sequenced in a study of T cells in Graves' hyperthyroidism and ophthalmopathy. Amplification targeted TCR beta CDR3 regions from RNA transcripts. The primer set for the first-round RT-PCR of the TCR CDR3 was HTBI. MiXCR, applied by TCRdb to the multiplex PCR reads, yields one record per CDR3 protein. The table records about 700,000 distinct CDR3 sequences, around 15% of them present only once. Sequencing was performed on blood. The source is a woman aged 18-29 years with Graves' hyperthyroidism.

This clonotype was recorded a few times. The rearrangement links TRBV24-1 to TRBJ2-1; 8 nucleotides align to TRBD1. The J segment lost 4 bases and the V segment lost 5 bases, leaving 3 bases of the junction unmatched. The CDR3 spans 14 residues. Looked up from germline, CDR1 is KGHDR and CDR2 is SFDVKD. The CDR3 sequence is CATSGQGFYNEQFF. In DNA form, the CDR3 reads TGTGCCACCAGTGGACAGGGGTTTTACAATGAGCAGTTCTTC.

The chain has TRBV6-2 or TRBV6-3 and TRBJ1-1; D not resolved. This CDR3 region has 16 residues. The V end was cut by 2 bases, the J end by 1 base, with 14 bases between. The germline CDR1 and CDR2 sequences are MNHEY and SVGEGT. CDR3 DNA: TGTGCCAGCAGTTACAGTTTTGAGGGAGCGAACACTGAAGCTTTCTTT. It encodes CASSYSFEGANTEAFF.

The sample holds one count of this clonotype. This chain connects TRBV7-8 to TRBJ1-1, with D unclear. The V end lost 10 bases, the J end lost 1 base, and 13 bases lay between the germline ends. CDR1 is SGHVS and CDR2 is FQNEAQ in the germline V gene. The CDR3 runs to 13 residues. In DNA form, the CDR3 reads TGTGCCATAAAACGCGGATCGAACACTGAAGCTTTCTTT. It codes for CAIKRGSNTEAFF.

This clonotype was seen ten or more times. The rearrangement uses TRBV3-1 and TRBJ1-1, with 7 bases matching TRBD1. Per the germline V gene, CDR1 is LGHDT and CDR2 is YNNKEL (reference sequence). The CDR3 has 14 residues. V shed 1 base, J shed 6 bases, and the junction held 5 bases outside the gene matches. This chain's CDR3 is CASSQGHRGAEAFF. CDR3 coding DNA: TGTGCCAGCAGCCAAGGGCACAGGGGCGCTGAAGCTTTCTTT. The complete variable domain, with remaining parts taken from reference TRBV3-1 and TRBJ1-1, reads DTAVSQTPKYLVTQMGNDKSIKCEQNLGHDTMYWYKQDSKKFLKIMFSYNNKELIINETVPNRFSPKSPDKAHLNLHINSLELGDSAVYFCASSQGHRGAEAFFGQGTRLTVV.

The chain is built from TRBV28 and TRBJ1-2, with D tentatively TRBD1 (5 bases). The length of the CDR3 is 14 residues. CDR1 and CDR2 (germline): MDHEN, SYDVKM. The V end was cut by 3 bases, the J end by 4 bases, with 12 bases between. The CDR3 here is CASSFSGGTYGYTF. In nucleotides, the CDR3 is TGTGCCAGCAGTTTTTCTGGGGGAACCTATGGCTACACCTTC.

Details on this clonotype: This may be a read error: a much more frequent sequence differs by one nucleotide. V is TRBV3-1 and J is TRBJ2-5; perhaps D is TRBD1 or TRBD2 (5 bases each). Germline V lookup: CDR1 LGHDT, CDR2 YNNKEL (reference sequence). This CDR3 contains 16 residues. Trimming took off 4 bases at V and 5 bases at J, with 20 bases between the two ends. The CDR3 region is CASSRGAGAPGETQYF. In DNA, the CDR3 is TGTGCCAGCAGCCGAGGGGCCGGAGCGCCGGGGGAGACCCAGTACTTC.

The rearrangement links TRBV6-1 to TRBJ1-1; D gene unclear. Trimming left V 2 bases short and J 14 bases short, with 15 bases between. Germline V gene sequence: CDR1 MNHNS, CDR2 SASEGT. This CDR3 has 12 residues. The DNA for the CDR3 is TGTGCCAGCAGTGAAAACTATGGGTATCAGTTCTTT. Translation gives CASSENYGYQFF.

This clonotype has more than one count but fewer than ten. This chain links TRBV5-6 with TRBJ1-4; D unresolved. The CDR3 runs to 14 residues. The V and J ends lost 0 bases and 8 bases respectively, with 11 bases between them. The V gene's germline CDR1 is SGHDT and CDR2 YYEEEE. As DNA, the CDR3 is TGTGCCAGCAGCTTGGGACACCCGACGGAAAAACTGTTTTTT. Its protein is CASSLGHPTEKLFF.

The table lists this clonotype with a count of one. The chain links TRBV7-9 to TRBJ2-7; a possible D gene is TRBD2 (6 bases). Germline CDR1 is SEHNR and CDR2 is FQNEAQ (reference sequence). Trimming pared 3 bases from V and 2 bases from J, leaving 14 bases between. This CDR3 has 15 residues. CDR3 coding DNA: TGTGCCAGCAGCTTTGGGACTGTACTTGCCTACGAGCAGTACTTC. Residues: CASSFGTVLAYEQYF.

There are many counts of this clonotype. This chain joins TRBV4-2 and TRBJ1-4, with D tentatively TRBD1 (6 bases). The V end was cut by 2 bases, the J end by 6 bases, with 10 bases between. From germline, CDR1 is LGHNA and CDR2 YNFKEQ. CDR3 length: 14 amino acids. CDR3: CASSQRGSDEKLFF. The CDR3 nucleotides read TGTGCCAGCAGCCAAAGGGGGTCGGATGAAAAACTGTTTTTT.

The CDR3: CASTLGSGGISYEQYF. The CDR3 DNA reads as TGTGCCAGCACCCTAGGGTCGGGGGGGATCTCCTACGAGCAGTACTTC. The V and J genes are TRBV5-6 and TRBJ2-7, with 8 bases aligning to TRBD2. J was trimmed by 0 bases and V by 6 bases; bases with no gene match: 11. CDR3 length: 16 amino acids. CDR1 is SGHDT and CDR2 is YYEEEE in the germline V gene. Full variable domain (remainder filled in from reference TRBV5-6 and TRBJ2-7): DAGVTQSPTHLIKTRGQQVTLRCSPKSGHDTVSWYQQALGQGPQFIFQYYEEEERQRGNFPDRFSGHQFPNYSSELNVNALLLGDSALYLCASTLGSGGISYEQYFGPGTRLTVT.

The chain is built from TRBV11-2 and TRBJ2-1; 12 nucleotides align to TRBD2. The germline gives CDR1 SGHAT, CDR2 FQNNGV. This CDR3 contains 17 residues. V lost 3 bases and J lost 5; bases outside the gene matches: 8. The CDR3 spells CASSLTSGSLGNNEQFF. The CDR3 region has the DNA TGTGCCAGCAGCTTGACTAGCGGGAGTCTAGGGAACAATGAGCAGTTCTTC.

V gene TRBV4-2 combines with J gene TRBJ2-1, with 9 bases lining up with TRBD2. This CDR3 is built from 16 residues. Germline V gene sequence: CDR1 LGHNA, CDR2 YNFKEQ. The trim removed 0 bases at V and 8 bases at J, leaving 8 bases unmatched. The CDR3 nucleotides are TGTGCCAGCAGCCAAGAGGCTAGCGGGATATCTTATGAGCAGTTCTTC. Its protein product is CASSQEASGISYEQFF.

This clonotype was seen a handful of times. One junction end does not reproduce the germline sequence, and a read error may be involved. The chain carries TRBV20-1 and TRBJ2-7, with D possibly TRBD2 on 6 matching bases. There are 14 residues in the CDR3. Germline V gives CDR1 DFQATT, CDR2 SNEGSKA (reference sequence). The CDR3 sequence: CGARVASGRGEQYF. The CDR3 region has the DNA TGCGGTGCTAGAGTTGCCAGCGGGCGAGGGGAGCAGTACTTC.

In this sample, this clonotype turned up many times. The chain uses TRBV20-1 and TRBJ2-7; a weak D match, TRBD2 (6 bases). The CDR3 is 15 residues long. Germline V gene data show CDR1 as DFQATT and CDR2 as SNEGSKA (reference sequence). V lost 6 bases and J lost 2, with 20 bases in between. The CDR3 protein is CSAPVLGTPTYEQYF. The DNA for the CDR3 is TGCAGTGCCCCCGTACTCGGGACTCCCACCTACGAGCAGTACTTC.

In this sample, this clonotype turned up a few times. The chain recombines TRBV24-1 with TRBJ1-1; D remains ambiguous. Germline assignment: CDR1 KGHDR and CDR2 SFDVKD. V lost 9 bases to trimming and J lost 3 bases, with 7 bases between them. CDR3 size: 11 residues. The CDR3 reads CATRRDTEAFF. CDR3 DNA sequence: TGTGCCACCCGTAGGGACACTGAAGCTTTCTTT.

The table lists this clonotype with many counts. This sequence joins TRBV7-9 and TRBJ2-3; no firm D call. Germline values: CDR1 SEHNR, CDR2 FQNEAQ (reference sequence). V was clipped by 1 base and J by 1 base, with 9 bases between them. The CDR3 consists of 15 residues. CDR3 coding DNA: TGTGCCAGCAGCTTAGAAGGCTATGGCACAGATACGCAGTATTTT. Its translation: CASSLEGYGTDTQYF.

Only a few counts were recorded for this clonotype. This chain joins TRBV20-1 and TRBJ2-2; no firm D call. This CDR3 is built from 14 residues. V was trimmed by 0 bases and J by 3 bases, leaving 8 bases between them. CDR1 and CDR2 (germline): DFQATT, SNEGSKA (reference sequence). In nucleotides, the CDR3 is TGCAGTGCTAGAGATTTGGTGGACACCGGGGAGCTGTTTTTT. It codes for CSARDLVDTGELFF.

The sample holds many counts of this clonotype. The rearrangement joins TRBV12-3 or TRBV12-4 to TRBJ2-2; 7 nucleotides match TRBD2. The V gene end was trimmed by 6 bases and the J gene end by 6 bases; junction bases not matched to a gene: 10. The CDR3 length is 15 residues. The CDR3 region is CASSYPGLRSGELFF. In nucleotides, the CDR3 is TGTGCCAGCAGCTACCCGGGACTAAGGTCCGGGGAGCTGTTTTTT.

This chain links TRBV30 with TRBJ1-3, with 7 positions matching TRBD1. Per the germline V gene, CDR1 is GTSNPN and CDR2 is SVGIG (reference sequence). CDR3 size: 14 residues. The V segment lost 5 bases and the J segment 2 bases; nucleotides outside the gene matches: 6. The CDR3 coding sequence is TGTGCCTGGGGGGGACAGATTACTGGAAACACCATATATTTT. As protein: CAWGGQITGNTIYF.

This clonotype was seen only a few times. The chain couples TRBV6-5 to TRBJ2-1; D is uncertain. The CDR3 is made up of 14 amino acids. Between the trimmed V and J ends, which lost 0 bases and 5 bases, there was a span of 8 bases. Germline V gene lookup returns CDR1 MNHEY and CDR2 SVGAGI. The CDR3, as DNA: TGTGCCAGCAGTTACTCGAAACCCGACAATGAGCAGTTCTTC. Translated: CASSYSKPDNEQFF.

The V and J genes are TRBV7-2 and TRBJ2-7; D is unresolved. Germline CDR1 and CDR2: SGHTA and FQGNSA. The CDR3 length is 12 residues. Trimming took 2 bases from V and 6 from J, leaving 8 bases between them. The CDR3 nucleotides are TGTGCCAGCAGCTTATCTGGCGCCGAGCAGTACTTC. Translation: CASSLSGAEQYF. Drawing the rest from reference TRBV7-2 and TRBJ2-7, the complete variable domain is GAGVSQSPSNKVTEKGKDVELRCDPISGHTALYWYRQSLGQGLEFLIYFQGNSAPDKSGLPSDRFSAERTGGSVSTLTIQRTQQEDSAVYLCASSLSGAEQYFGPGTRLTVT.

This clonotype was observed at least ten times. CDR3 in amino acids: CAWSVEGGVHRTQYF. Here the CDR3 DNA reads TGTGCCTGGAGTGTAGAGGGGGGAGTACACAGGACGCAGTATTTT. The V and J genes are TRBV30 and TRBJ2-3, with D perhaps assigned TRBD1 or TRBD2 (6 bases each). CDR3 length: 15 amino acids. Per the germline V gene, CDR1 is GTSNPN and CDR2 is SVGIG (reference sequence). V lost 0 bases to trimming and J lost 9 bases, with 19 bases between them. Complete variable domain (other parts from reference TRBV30 and TRBJ2-3): SQTIHQWPATLVQPVGSPLSLECTVEGTSNPNLYWYRQAAGRGLQLLFYSVGIGQISSEVPQNLSASRPQDRQFILSSKKLLLSDSGFYLCAWSVEGGVHRTQYFGPGTRLTVL.

The rearrangement uses TRBV20-1 and TRBJ1-2; D gene ambiguous. With 2 bases removed from V and 3 bases from J, the gap between germline ends came to 16 bases. The V gene's germline CDR1 is DFQATT and CDR2 SNEGSKA (reference sequence). The CDR3 has 15 amino acids. The CDR3 DNA reads as TGCAGTGCTAGATTCTCGGTGGGCATGGACTATGGCTACACCTTC. Translating gives CSARFSVGMDYGYTF.

This clonotype was detected many times. The chain links TRBV6-1 to TRBJ2-6; TRBD1 agrees at 7 bases. Germline loops: CDR1 MNHNS, CDR2 SASEGT. The junction had 5 bases not matched to a gene; V was cut back by 6 bases and J by 3 bases. This CDR3 contains 15 residues. The CDR3 sequence: CASSHDRVGANVLTF. CDR3 coding DNA: TGTGCCAGCAGCCATGACAGGGTTGGGGCCAACGTCCTGACTTTC.

This clonotype was observed a few times. The CDR3 loop is CASTPEGYVSEQFF. The CDR3 nucleotides are TGTGCCAGCACCCCCGAAGGGTACGTGAGTGAGCAGTTCTTC. The chain uses TRBV28 and TRBJ2-1; no clear D. The CDR3 runs to 14 residues. Trimming cost V 7 bases and J 9 bases, with 19 bases left between them. CDR1 MDHEN and CDR2 SYDVKM come from the germline V gene.

This clonotype was seen a few times. The genes are TRBV28 and TRBJ2-5, with no clear D. Between the trimmed V and J ends, which lost 2 bases and 7 bases, there was a span of 17 bases. This CDR3 is 15 amino acids long. Looked up from germline, CDR1 is MDHEN and CDR2 is SYDVKM. The CDR3 bases are TGTGCCAGCAGTTTAAATCTCGCGGCCGTTGGGACCCAGTACTTC. This translates into CASSLNLAAVGTQYF. The variable domain in full, with the rest retrieved from reference TRBV28 and TRBJ2-5, is DVKVTQSSRYLVKRTGEKVFLECVQDMDHENMFWYRQDPGLGLRLIYFSYDVKMKEKGDIPEGYSVSREKKERFSLILESASTNQTSMYLCASSLNLAAVGTQYFGPGTRLLVL.